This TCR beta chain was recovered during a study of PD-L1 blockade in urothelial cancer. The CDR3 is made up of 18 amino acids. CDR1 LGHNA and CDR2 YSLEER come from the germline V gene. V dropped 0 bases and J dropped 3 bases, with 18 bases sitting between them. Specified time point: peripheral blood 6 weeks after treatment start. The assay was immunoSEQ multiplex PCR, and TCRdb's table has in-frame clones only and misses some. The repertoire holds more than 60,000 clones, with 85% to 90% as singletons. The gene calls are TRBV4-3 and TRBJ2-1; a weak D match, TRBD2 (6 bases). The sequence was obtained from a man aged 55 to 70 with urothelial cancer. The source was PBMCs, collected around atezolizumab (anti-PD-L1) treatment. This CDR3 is CASSQDSGLGGRYNEQFF. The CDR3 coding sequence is TGCGCCAGCAGCCAAGATTCGGGTTTGGGAGGACGCTACAATGAGCAGTTCTTC.